The T cell receptor (beta chain) under discussion was sequenced for a study of blood T cell repertoires in COVID-19. This CDR3 is built from 15 residues. The ends lost 5 bases at V and 3 bases at J; junction bases unmatched: 4. CDR1 LNHDA and CDR2 SQIVND come from the germline V gene (reference sequence). Produced via immunoSEQ multiplex PCR; TCRdb's table is partial and in-frame only. The data contain some 330,000 clones, roughly 89% of them singletons. The rearrangement uses TRBV19 and TRBJ1-2; 12 positions match TRBD1. The sequenced sample was peripheral blood. This sequence was found in a woman aged 30 to 39 with COVID-19, enrolled during active disease. CDR3 sequence: CASSLGTGGDYGYTF. CDR3 in DNA: TGTGCCAGTAGTCTTGGGACAGGGGGCGACTATGGCTACACCTTC.